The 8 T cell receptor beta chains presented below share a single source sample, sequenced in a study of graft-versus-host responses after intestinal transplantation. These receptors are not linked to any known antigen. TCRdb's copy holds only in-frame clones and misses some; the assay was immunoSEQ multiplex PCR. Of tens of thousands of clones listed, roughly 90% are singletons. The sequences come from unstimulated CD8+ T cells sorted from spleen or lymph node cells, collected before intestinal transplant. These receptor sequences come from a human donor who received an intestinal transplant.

CDR3 protein: CASSLAGGDYGYTF. Written as DNA, the CDR3 is TGTGCCAGCAGCCTCGCAGGGGGCGACTATGGCTACACCTTC. The genes are TRBV4-2 and TRBJ1-2; 8 bases match TRBD1. Per the germline V gene, CDR1 is LGHNA and CDR2 is YNFKEQ. The CDR3 is 14 amino acids. V shed 4 bases, J shed 3 bases, and the junction held 4 bases outside the gene matches.

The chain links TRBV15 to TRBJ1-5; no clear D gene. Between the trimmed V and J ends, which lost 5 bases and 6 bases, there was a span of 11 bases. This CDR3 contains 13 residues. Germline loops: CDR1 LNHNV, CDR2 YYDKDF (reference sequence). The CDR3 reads CATSLGRSQPQHF. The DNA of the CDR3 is TGTGCCACCAGCCTGGGGAGGAGTCAGCCCCAGCATTTT.

In nucleotides, the CDR3 is TGTGCCAGCAGCCCTGGGGGGGGGTCACAAGAGACCCAGTACTTC. Amino acid sequence: CASSPGGGSQETQYF. This chain connects TRBV6-5 to TRBJ2-5, with 7 bases that match TRBD2. The germline gives CDR1 MNHEY, CDR2 SVGAGI. Germline trimming cut 6 bases from V and 2 bases from J; bases unmatched to any gene: 9. The CDR3 is 15 residues long.

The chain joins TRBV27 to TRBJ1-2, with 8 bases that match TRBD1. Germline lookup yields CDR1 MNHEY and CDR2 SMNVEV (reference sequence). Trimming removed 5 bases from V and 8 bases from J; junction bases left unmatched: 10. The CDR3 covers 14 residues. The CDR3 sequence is CASSPRGTGGGYTF. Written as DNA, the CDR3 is TGTGCCAGCAGTCCCCGGGGGACAGGCGGCGGCTACACCTTC.

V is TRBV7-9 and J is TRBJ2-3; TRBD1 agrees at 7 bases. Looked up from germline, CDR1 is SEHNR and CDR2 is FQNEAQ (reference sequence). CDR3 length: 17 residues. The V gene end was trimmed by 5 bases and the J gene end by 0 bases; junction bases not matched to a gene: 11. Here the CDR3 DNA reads TGTGCCAGCAGCGCCTCACACAGGGGAATGAGCACAGATACGCAGTATTTT. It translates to CASSASHRGMSTDTQYF.

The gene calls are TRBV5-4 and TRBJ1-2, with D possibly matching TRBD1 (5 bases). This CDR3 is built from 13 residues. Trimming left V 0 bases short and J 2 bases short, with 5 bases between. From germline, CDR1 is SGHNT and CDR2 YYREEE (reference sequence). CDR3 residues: CASSLDRNYGYTF. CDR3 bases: TGTGCCAGCAGCTTGGACAGGAACTATGGCTACACCTTC. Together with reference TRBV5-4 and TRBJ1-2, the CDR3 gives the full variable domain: ETGVTQSPTHLIKTRGQQVTLRCSSQSGHNTVSWYQQALGQGPQFIFQYYREEENGRGNFPPRFSGLQFPNYSSELNVNALELDDSALYLCASSLDRNYGYTFGSGTRLTVV.

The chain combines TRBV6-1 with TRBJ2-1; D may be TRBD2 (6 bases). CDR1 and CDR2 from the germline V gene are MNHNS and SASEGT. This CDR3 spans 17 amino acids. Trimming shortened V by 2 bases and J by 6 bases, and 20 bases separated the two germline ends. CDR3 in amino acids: CASSEIRGDLAGNEQFF. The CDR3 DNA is TGTGCCAGCAGTGAAATCCGCGGGGACCTTGCGGGCAATGAGCAGTTCTTC.

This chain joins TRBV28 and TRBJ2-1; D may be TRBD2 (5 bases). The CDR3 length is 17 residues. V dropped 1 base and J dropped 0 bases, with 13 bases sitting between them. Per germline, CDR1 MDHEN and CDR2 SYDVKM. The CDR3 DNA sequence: TGTGCCAGCAGTTTATATGCTGCGGGCAGCTCCTACAATGAGCAGTTCTTC. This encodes CASSLYAAGSSYNEQFF.